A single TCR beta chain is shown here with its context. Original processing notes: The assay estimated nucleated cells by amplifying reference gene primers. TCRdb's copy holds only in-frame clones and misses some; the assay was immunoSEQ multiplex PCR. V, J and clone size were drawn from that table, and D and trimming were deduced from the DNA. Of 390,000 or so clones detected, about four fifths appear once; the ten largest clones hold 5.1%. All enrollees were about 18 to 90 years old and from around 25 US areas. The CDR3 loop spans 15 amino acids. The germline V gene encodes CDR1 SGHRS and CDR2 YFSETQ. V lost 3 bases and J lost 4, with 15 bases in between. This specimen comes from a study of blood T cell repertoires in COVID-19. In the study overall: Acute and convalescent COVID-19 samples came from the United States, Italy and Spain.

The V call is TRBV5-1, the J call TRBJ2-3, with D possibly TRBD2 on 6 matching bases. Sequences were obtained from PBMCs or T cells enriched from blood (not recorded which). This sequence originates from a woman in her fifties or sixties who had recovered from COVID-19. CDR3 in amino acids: CASSYRGTPADTQYF. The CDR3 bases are TGCGCCAGCAGCTACCGGGGGACCCCGGCAGATACGCAGTATTTT.